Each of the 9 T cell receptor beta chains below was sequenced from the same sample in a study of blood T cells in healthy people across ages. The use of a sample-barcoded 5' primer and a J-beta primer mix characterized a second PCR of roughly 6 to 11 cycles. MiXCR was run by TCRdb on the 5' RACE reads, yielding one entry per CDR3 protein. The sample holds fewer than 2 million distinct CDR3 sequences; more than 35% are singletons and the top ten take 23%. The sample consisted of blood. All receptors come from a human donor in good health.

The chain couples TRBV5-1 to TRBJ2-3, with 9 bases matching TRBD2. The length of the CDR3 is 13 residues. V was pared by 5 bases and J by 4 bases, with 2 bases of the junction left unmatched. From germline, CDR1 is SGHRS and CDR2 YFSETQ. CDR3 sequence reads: CASRRGGADTQYF. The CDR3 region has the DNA TGCGCCAGCAGACGCGGGGGGGCAGATACGCAGTATTTT.

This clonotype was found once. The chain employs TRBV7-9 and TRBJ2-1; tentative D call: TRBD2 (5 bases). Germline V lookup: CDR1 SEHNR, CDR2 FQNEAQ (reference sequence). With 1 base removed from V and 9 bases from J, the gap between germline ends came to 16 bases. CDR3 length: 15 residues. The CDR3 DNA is TGTGCCAGCAGCTTAGGGTTGGACTCCCTCTCTGAGCAGTTCTTC. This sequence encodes CASSLGLDSLSEQFF.

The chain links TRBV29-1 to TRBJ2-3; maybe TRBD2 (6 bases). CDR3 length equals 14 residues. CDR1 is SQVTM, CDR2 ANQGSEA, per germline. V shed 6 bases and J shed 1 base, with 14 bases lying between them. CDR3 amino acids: CSVEGGGGTDTQYF. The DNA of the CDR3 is TGCAGCGTCGAGGGAGGTGGGGGCACAGATACGCAGTATTTT.

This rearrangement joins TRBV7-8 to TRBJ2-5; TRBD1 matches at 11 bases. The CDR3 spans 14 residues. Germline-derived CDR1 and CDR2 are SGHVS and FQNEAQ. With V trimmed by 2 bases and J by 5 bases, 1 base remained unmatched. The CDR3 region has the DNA TGTGCCAGCAGCTTACGGGACAGGGGGGAGACCCAGTACTTC. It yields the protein CASSLRDRGETQYF.

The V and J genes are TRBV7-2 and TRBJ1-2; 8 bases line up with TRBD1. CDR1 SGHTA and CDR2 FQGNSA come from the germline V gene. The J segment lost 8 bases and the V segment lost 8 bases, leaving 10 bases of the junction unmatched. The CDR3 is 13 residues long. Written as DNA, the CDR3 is TGTGCCAGCCTGCAGGGGGCAGGCAGAGGCTACACCTTC. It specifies CASLQGAGRGYTF. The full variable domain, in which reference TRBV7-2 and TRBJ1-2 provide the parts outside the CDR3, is GAGVSQSPSNKVTEKGKDVELRCDPISGHTALYWYRQSLGQGLEFLIYFQGNSAPDKSGLPSDRFSAERTGGSVSTLTIQRTQQEDSAVYLCASLQGAGRGYTFGSGTRLTVV.

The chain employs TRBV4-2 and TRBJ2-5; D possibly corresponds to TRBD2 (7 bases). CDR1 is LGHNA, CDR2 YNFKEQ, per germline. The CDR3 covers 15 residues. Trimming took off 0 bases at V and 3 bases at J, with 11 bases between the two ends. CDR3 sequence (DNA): TGTGCCAGCAGCCAAGATGGCGGGGGCAAAGAGACCCAGTACTTC. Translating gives CASSQDGGGKETQYF.

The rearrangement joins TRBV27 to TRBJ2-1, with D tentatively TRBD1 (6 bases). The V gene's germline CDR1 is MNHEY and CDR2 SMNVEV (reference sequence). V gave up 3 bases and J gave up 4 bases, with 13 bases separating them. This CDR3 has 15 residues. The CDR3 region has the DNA TGTGCCAGCAGTTTGTATGGACAGTTTTACAATGAGCAGTTCTTC. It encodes CASSLYGQFYNEQFF.

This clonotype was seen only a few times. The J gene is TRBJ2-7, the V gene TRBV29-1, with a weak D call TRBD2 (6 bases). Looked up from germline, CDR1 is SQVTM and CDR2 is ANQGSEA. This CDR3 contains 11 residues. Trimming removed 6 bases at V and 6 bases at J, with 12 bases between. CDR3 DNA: TGCAGCGTGAACCGGGACTGCGAGCAGTACTTC. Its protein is CSVNRDCEQYF.

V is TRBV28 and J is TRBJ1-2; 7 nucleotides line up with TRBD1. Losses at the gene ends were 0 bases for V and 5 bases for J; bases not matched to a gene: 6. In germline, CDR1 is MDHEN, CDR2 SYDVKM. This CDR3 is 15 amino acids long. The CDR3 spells CASSLWGDRAYGYTF. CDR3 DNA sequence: TGTGCCAGCAGTTTATGGGGCGACAGGGCTTATGGCTACACCTTC.